These T cell receptor beta chains were read from a single sample in a study of blood T cell repertoires in COVID-19. Produced via immunoSEQ multiplex PCR; TCRdb's table is partial and in-frame only. Here the sample spans approximately 170,000 clones, more than 70% being singletons. Sequenced sample: PBMCs or T cells enriched from blood (not recorded which). All receptors derive from a man aged 35-49 years who had recovered from COVID-19. CDR3s include the opening cysteine and the closing phenylalanine or tryptophan. The order of the fields is CDR3 length, D gene, J gene, clone size, V gene, CDR3 protein, CDR3 DNA. The D gene is left open where the match is weak. Size is omitted from some rows. Given values are once, few, many or a class for expanded clones.

len: 14
d_gene: TRBD1
j_gene: TRBJ2-7
abundance: NA
v_gene: TRBV5-1
CDR3aa: CASSITGGTGEQYF
CDR3nt: TGCGCCAGCAGCATTACAGGGGGCACCGGAGAGCAGTACTTC

len: 15
d_gene: NA
j_gene: TRBJ2-2
abundance: NA
v_gene: TRBV27
CDR3aa: CARLRGTYPTGELFF
CDR3nt: TGTGCCAGACTCCGAGGCACGTACCCAACCGGGGAGCTGTTTTTT

len: 13
d_gene: TRBD1
j_gene: TRBJ1-4
abundance: NA
v_gene: TRBV30
CDR3aa: CAWIQGPGEKLFF
CDR3nt: TGTGCCTGGATACAGGGGCCGGGGGAAAAACTGTTTTTT

len: 13
d_gene: NA
j_gene: TRBJ2-7
abundance: NA
v_gene: TRBV7-3
CDR3aa: CASSFSEGFEQYF
CDR3nt: TGTGCCAGCAGCTTCTCGGAGGGGTTTGAGCAGTACTTC

len: 18
d_gene: NA
j_gene: TRBJ1-3
abundance: few
v_gene: TRBV4-2
CDR3aa: CASSQAGTQLYGGNTIYF
CDR3nt: TGTGCCAGCAGCCAAGCCGGGACACAACTTTACGGTGGAAACACCATATATTTT

len: 16
d_gene: NA
j_gene: TRBJ2-7
abundance: NA
v_gene: TRBV6-5
CDR3aa: CASSYGPTGASYEQYF
CDR3nt: TGTGCCAGCAGTTACGGCCCAACGGGAGCCTCATACGAGCAGTACTTC

len: 15
d_gene: NA
j_gene: TRBJ2-2
abundance: few
v_gene: TRBV19
CDR3aa: CASTSLGVKTGELFF
CDR3nt: TGTGCCAGTACCTCCCTGGGCGTGAAGACCGGGGAGCTGTTTTTT

len: 17
d_gene: NA
j_gene: TRBJ2-7
abundance: NA
v_gene: TRBV4-1
CDR3aa: CASSPLRLGAGSYEQYF
CDR3nt: TGCGCCAGCAGCCCCCTCAGATTGGGGGCAGGAAGCTACGAGCAGTACTTC

len: 11
d_gene: NA
j_gene: TRBJ1-4
abundance: NA
v_gene: TRBV5-5
CDR3aa: CASSSVEKLFF
CDR3nt: TGTGCCAGCAGCTCTGTCGAAAAACTGTTTTTT

len: 16
d_gene: TRBD1
j_gene: TRBJ1-2
abundance: few
v_gene: TRBV5-1
CDR3aa: CASSTGRDRVIYGYTF
CDR3nt: TGCGCCAGCAGCACGGGCCGGGACAGGGTAATCTATGGCTACACCTTC